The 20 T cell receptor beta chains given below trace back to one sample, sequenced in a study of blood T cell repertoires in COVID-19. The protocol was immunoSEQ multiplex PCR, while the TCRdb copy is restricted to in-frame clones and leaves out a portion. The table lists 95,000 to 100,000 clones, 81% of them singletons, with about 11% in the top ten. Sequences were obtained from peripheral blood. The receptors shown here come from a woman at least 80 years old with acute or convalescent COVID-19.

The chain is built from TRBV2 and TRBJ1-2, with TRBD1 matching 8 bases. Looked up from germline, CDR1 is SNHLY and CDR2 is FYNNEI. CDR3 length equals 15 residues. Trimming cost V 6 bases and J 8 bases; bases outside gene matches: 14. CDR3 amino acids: CASSGGTGFLGGYTF. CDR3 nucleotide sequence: TGTGCCAGCAGCGGCGGGACAGGCTTCCTAGGAGGCTACACCTTC.

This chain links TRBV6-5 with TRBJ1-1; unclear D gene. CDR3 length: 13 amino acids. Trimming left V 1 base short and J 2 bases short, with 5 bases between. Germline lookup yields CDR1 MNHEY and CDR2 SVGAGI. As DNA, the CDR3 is TGTGCCAGCAGTTACTGGACTAACACTGAAGCTTTCTTT. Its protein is CASSYWTNTEAFF.

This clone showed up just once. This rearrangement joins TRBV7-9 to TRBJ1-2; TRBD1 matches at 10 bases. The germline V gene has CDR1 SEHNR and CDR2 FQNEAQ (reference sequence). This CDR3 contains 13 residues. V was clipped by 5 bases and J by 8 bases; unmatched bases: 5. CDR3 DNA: TGTGCCAGCAGCCGAGACAGGGGGCCAGGCTACACCTTC. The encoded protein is CASSRDRGPGYTF.

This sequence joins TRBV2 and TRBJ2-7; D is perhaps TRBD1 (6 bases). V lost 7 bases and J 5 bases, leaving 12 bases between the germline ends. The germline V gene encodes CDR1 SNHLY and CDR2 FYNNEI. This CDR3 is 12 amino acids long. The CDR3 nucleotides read TGTGCCAGCAACAGGGTCGGGGACGAGCAGTACGTC. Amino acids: CASNRVGDEQYV.

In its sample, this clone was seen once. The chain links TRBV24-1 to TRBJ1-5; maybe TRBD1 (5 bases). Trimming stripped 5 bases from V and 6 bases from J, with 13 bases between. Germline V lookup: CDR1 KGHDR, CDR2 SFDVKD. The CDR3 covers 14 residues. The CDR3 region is CATSAPGGGQPQHF. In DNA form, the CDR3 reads TGTGCCACCAGTGCCCCGGGGGGGGGTCAGCCCCAGCATTTT.

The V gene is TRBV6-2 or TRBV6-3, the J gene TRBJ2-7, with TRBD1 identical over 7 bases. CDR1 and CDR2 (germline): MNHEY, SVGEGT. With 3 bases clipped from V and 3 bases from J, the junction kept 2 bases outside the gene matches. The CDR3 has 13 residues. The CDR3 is CASSYDRDYEQYV. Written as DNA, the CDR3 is TGTGCCAGCAGTTATGACAGGGACTACGAGCAGTACGTC.

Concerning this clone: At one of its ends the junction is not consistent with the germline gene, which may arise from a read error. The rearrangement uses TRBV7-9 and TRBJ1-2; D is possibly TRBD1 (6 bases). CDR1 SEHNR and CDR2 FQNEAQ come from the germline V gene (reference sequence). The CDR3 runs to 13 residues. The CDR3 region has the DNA TGTGCCAGCAGCTTCGGACAGCCCCACTCACCGTCATTC. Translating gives CASSFGQPHSPSF.

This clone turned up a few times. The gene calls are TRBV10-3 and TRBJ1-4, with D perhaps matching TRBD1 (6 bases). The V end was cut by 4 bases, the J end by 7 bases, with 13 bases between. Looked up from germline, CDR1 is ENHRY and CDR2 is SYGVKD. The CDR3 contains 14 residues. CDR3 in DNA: TGTGCCATCAGTGCAAACAGGGATAGTGAAAAACTGTTTTTT. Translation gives CAISANRDSEKLFF.

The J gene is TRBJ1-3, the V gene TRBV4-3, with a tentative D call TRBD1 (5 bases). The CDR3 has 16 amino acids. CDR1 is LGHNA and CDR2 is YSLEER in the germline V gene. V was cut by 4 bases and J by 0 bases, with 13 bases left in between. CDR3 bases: TGCGCCAGCAGCCTCCAGACAGCCATCTCTGGAAACACCATATATTTT. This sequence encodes CASSLQTAISGNTIYF.

The CDR3, as DNA: TGCGCCAGCAGCCCTGGACAGAGGACGAGGGAGACCCAGTACTTC. Amino acid sequence: CASSPGQRTRETQYF. The chain has TRBV4-3 and TRBJ2-5; D is perhaps TRBD1 (6 bases). CDR3 size: 15 residues. CDR1 and CDR2 from the germline V gene are LGHNA and YSLEER. Trimming stripped 4 bases from V and 5 bases from J, with 17 bases between.

CDR3 amino acids: CASSQFGSMVSTEAFF. CDR3 DNA: TGCGCCAGCAGCCAATTCGGGAGTATGGTTAGCACTGAAGCTTTCTTT. The chain carries TRBV4-1 and TRBJ1-1; D is unresolved. Trimming took off 2 bases at V and 4 bases at J, with 17 bases between the two ends. The CDR3 is 16 residues long. Germline V gives CDR1 MGHRA, CDR2 YSYEKL.

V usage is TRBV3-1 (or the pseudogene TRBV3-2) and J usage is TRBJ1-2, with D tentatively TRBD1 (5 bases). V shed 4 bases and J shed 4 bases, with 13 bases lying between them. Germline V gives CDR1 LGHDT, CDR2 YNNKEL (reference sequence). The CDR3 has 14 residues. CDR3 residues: CASSPLQGGYGYTF. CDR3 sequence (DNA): TGTGCCAGCAGCCCCCTCCAGGGAGGCTATGGCTACACCTTC.

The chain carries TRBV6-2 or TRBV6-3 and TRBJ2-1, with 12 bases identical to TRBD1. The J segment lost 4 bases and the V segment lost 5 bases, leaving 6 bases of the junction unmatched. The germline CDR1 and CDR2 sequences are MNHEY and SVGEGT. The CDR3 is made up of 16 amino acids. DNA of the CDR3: TGTGCCAGCAGTGACGTGGGACAGGGGGCGTACAATGAGCAGTTCTTC. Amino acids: CASSDVGQGAYNEQFF.

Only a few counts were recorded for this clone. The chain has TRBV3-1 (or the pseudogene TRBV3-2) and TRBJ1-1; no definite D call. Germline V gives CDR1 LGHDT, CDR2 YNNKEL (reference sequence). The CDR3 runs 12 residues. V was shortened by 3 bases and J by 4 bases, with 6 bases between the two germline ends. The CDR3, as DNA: TGTGCCAGCAGCCAGAGGAGCACTGAAGCTTTCTTT. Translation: CASSQRSTEAFF.

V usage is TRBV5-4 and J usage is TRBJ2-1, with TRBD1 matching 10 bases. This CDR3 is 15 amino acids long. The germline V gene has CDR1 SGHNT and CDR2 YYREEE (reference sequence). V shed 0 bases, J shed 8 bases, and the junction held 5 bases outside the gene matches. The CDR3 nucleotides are TGTGCCAGCAGCTTGGGACAGGGGGCCATGGATGAGCAGTTCTTC. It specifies CASSLGQGAMDEQFF. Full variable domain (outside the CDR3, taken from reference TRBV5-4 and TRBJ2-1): ETGVTQSPTHLIKTRGQQVTLRCSSQSGHNTVSWYQQALGQGPQFIFQYYREEENGRGNFPPRFSGLQFPNYSSELNVNALELDDSALYLCASSLGQGAMDEQFFGPGTRLTVL.

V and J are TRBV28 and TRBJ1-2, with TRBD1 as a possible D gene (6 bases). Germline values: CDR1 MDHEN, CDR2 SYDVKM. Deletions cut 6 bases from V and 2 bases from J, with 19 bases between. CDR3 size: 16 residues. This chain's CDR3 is CASRPGSDSRNYGYTF. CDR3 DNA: TGTGCCAGCAGACCTGGATCGGACAGCCGAAACTATGGCTACACCTTC.

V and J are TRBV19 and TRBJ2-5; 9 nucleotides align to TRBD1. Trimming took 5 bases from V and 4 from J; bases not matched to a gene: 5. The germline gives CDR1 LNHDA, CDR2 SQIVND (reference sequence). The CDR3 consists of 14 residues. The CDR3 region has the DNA TGTGCCAGTAGTGGGACAGGGATAGGAGAGACCCAGTACTTC. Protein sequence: CASSGTGIGETQYF.

CDR3 bases: TGTGCCAGCAGCTTCAGAACAGGGGTTTACGCTGGAAACACCATATATTTT. Protein: CASSFRTGVYAGNTIYF. This chain links TRBV7-9 with TRBJ1-3, with 7 bases aligning to TRBD1. CDR3 length equals 17 residues. J was trimmed by 2 bases and V by 3 bases; bases with no gene match: 10. CDR1 and CDR2 (germline): SEHNR, FQNEAQ (reference sequence).

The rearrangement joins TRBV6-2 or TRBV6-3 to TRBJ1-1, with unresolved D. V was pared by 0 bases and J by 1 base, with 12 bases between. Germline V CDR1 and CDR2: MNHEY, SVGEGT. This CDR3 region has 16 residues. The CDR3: CASSYSLRAGNTEAFF. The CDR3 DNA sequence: TGTGCCAGCAGTTACTCCCTCCGGGCGGGGAACACTGAAGCTTTCTTT.

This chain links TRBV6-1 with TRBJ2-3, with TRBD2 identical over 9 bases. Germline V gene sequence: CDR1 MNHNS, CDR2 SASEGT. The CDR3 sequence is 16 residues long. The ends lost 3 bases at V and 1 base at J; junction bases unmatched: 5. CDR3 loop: CASSELAGVGTDTQYF. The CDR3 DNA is TGTGCCAGCAGTGAGTTAGCGGGGGTGGGCACAGATACGCAGTATTTT.